The rows below give T cell receptor beta chains drawn from one sample of a study of blood T cell repertoires in COVID-19. Some clones are missing from TCRdb's copy, which holds only in-frame ones; the method was immunoSEQ multiplex PCR. In the table there are about 25,000 clones, roughly 80% of which are singletons. Sequenced input: peripheral blood. These receptors originate from a man aged 50-60 years with active or convalescent COVID-19. Each CDR3 is given with its conserved first and last residue. The order of the fields is V gene, J gene, CDR3 protein.

v_gene: TRBV2; j_gene: TRBJ2-2; CDR3aa: CAGLQGAFTGELFF
v_gene: TRBV29-1; j_gene: TRBJ2-7; CDR3aa: CSVDTGEAYEQYF
v_gene: TRBV19; j_gene: TRBJ2-1; CDR3aa: CASSMSRVVDEQFF
v_gene: TRBV5-6; j_gene: TRBJ2-5; CDR3aa: CASSRGLVMGETQYF
v_gene: TRBV6-5; j_gene: TRBJ1-1; CDR3aa: CASSYSDRPQTEAFF
v_gene: TRBV5-4; j_gene: TRBJ1-1; CDR3aa: CASSQGQNEAFF
v_gene: TRBV11-3; j_gene: TRBJ1-4; CDR3aa: CASSVDRDEKLFF
v_gene: TRBV19; j_gene: TRBJ1-1; CDR3aa: CASSIVGGTEAFF
v_gene: TRBV3-1/TRBV3-2; j_gene: TRBJ2-7; CDR3aa: CASSKGQMDYEQYF
v_gene: TRBV29-1; j_gene: TRBJ2-1; CDR3aa: CSARRQGAVDEQFF
v_gene: TRBV20-1; j_gene: TRBJ2-5; CDR3aa: CSASSGERETQYF
v_gene: TRBV4-1; j_gene: TRBJ2-7; CDR3aa: CASSQGKRSYEQYF
v_gene: TRBV5-1; j_gene: TRBJ2-3; CDR3aa: CASSPGWSADTQYF
v_gene: TRBV5-1; j_gene: TRBJ2-1; CDR3aa: CASSEDLLAGDNEQFF
v_gene: TRBV7-9; j_gene: TRBJ2-1; CDR3aa: CASSFSGRASNEQFF
v_gene: TRBV7-3; j_gene: TRBJ1-3; CDR3aa: CASSLMPAGQGSTIYF
v_gene: TRBV10-3; j_gene: TRBJ2-7; CDR3aa: CAISDWTPSYEQYF
v_gene: TRBV5-6; j_gene: TRBJ1-4; CDR3aa: CASSGGQGRANEKLFF
v_gene: TRBV3-1/TRBV3-2; j_gene: TRBJ2-7; CDR3aa: CASSLAGGPNEQYF
v_gene: TRBV10-1; j_gene: TRBJ1-5; CDR3aa: CASLQGYHGNQPQHF
v_gene: TRBV28; j_gene: TRBJ2-7; CDR3aa: CASSPDRAYEQYF
v_gene: TRBV5-1; j_gene: TRBJ1-1; CDR3aa: CASSSGQGWVNTEAFF
v_gene: TRBV5-1; j_gene: TRBJ1-2; CDR3aa: CASSFRTGDGYTF
v_gene: TRBV27; j_gene: TRBJ1-6; CDR3aa: CASSLRPTGNNSPLHF
v_gene: TRBV4-1; j_gene: TRBJ2-5; CDR3aa: CASSKSFLRLGTGFQETQYF
v_gene: TRBV5-1; j_gene: TRBJ1-4; CDR3aa: CASSSLGQSEVLFF
v_gene: TRBV19; j_gene: TRBJ2-7; CDR3aa: CASSPKRVETYEQYF
v_gene: TRBV6-1; j_gene: TRBJ2-1; CDR3aa: CASSERGNEQFF
v_gene: TRBV6-5; j_gene: TRBJ1-1; CDR3aa: CASSSEGQGFAEAFF
v_gene: TRBV19; j_gene: TRBJ2-3; CDR3aa: CASSLYSPERDTQYF
v_gene: TRBV14; j_gene: TRBJ2-7; CDR3aa: CASSLTSGSYEQYF
v_gene: TRBV11-2; j_gene: TRBJ1-1; CDR3aa: CASSFAGGTEAFF
v_gene: TRBV5-6; j_gene: TRBJ1-2; CDR3aa: CASSFGQLNYGYTF
v_gene: TRBV5-6; j_gene: TRBJ1-2; CDR3aa: CASRGQGTNYGYTF
v_gene: TRBV15; j_gene: TRBJ1-1; CDR3aa: CATSRDIRLETGTEAFF
v_gene: TRBV11-2; j_gene: TRBJ1-6; CDR3aa: CASSLGWTGGIAYNSPLHF
v_gene: TRBV27; j_gene: TRBJ2-7; CDR3aa: CASRAAGYYEQYF
v_gene: TRBV27; j_gene: TRBJ2-1; CDR3aa: CASRQGSVEQFF
v_gene: TRBV3-1/TRBV3-2; j_gene: TRBJ2-5; CDR3aa: CASSQDKNGGDQETQYF
v_gene: TRBV5-4; j_gene: TRBJ2-7; CDR3aa: CASSFTGLAGYEQYF
v_gene: TRBV27; j_gene: TRBJ1-1; CDR3aa: CASIRSGGSSTEAFF
v_gene: TRBV7-3; j_gene: TRBJ2-1; CDR3aa: CASSPRAGGPNEQFF
v_gene: TRBV6-5; j_gene: TRBJ1-5; CDR3aa: CASSYHSAPMRQPQHF
v_gene: TRBV11-1; j_gene: TRBJ2-1; CDR3aa: CASSFAGGVDEQFF
v_gene: TRBV4-2; j_gene: TRBJ2-1; CDR3aa: CASSQQLAVDTSSYNEQFF
v_gene: TRBV7-2; j_gene: TRBJ1-5; CDR3aa: CASSRKQGKNQPQHF
v_gene: TRBV7-3; j_gene: TRBJ2-7; CDR3aa: CASSLRGAGSREQYF
v_gene: TRBV28; j_gene: TRBJ2-1; CDR3aa: CASSLGTSGGATWNEQFF
v_gene: TRBV4-2; j_gene: TRBJ1-5; CDR3aa: CASSQVGPDQPQHF
v_gene: TRBV16; j_gene: TRBJ2-5; CDR3aa: CASSHGQIQETQYF
v_gene: TRBV19; j_gene: TRBJ2-2; CDR3aa: CASRESRVPVELFF
v_gene: TRBV27; j_gene: TRBJ1-4; CDR3aa: CASSLRTGGIRELFF